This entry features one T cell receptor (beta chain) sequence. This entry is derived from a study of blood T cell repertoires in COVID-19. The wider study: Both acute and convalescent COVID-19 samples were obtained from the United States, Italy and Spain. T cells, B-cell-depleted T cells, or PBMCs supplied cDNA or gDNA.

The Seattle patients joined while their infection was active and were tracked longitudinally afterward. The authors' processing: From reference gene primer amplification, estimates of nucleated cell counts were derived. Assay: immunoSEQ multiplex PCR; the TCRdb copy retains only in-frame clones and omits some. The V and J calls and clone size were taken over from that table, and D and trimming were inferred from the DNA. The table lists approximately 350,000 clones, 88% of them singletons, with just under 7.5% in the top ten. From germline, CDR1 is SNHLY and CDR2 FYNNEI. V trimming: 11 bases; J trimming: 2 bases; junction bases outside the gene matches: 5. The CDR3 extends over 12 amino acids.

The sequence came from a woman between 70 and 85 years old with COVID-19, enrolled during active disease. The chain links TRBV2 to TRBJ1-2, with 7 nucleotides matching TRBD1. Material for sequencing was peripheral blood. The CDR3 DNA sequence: TGTGCCGCTTTGACAGGGAACTATGGCTACACCTTC. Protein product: CAALTGNYGYTF.